This is a list of T cell receptor beta chains from one sample in a study of cytomegalovirus exposure and HLA in healthy donors. TCRdb keeps only in-frame clones here, not all; method: immunoSEQ multiplex PCR. This sample has about 84,000 clones; about three quarters occur once, and the top ten carry just under 2.5%. The source material was PBMCs. These receptors were taken from a male donor in good health and CMV-seropositive. Each CDR3 is given with its conserved first and last residue. D genes are given only for firm matches. Clone size, where shown, is once, few, many, or a class for clones that have expanded.

v_gene,j_gene,abundance,d_gene,CDR3aa,CDR3nt
TRBV11-2,TRBJ2-3,-,-,CASSLRADSSTDTQYF,TGTGCCAGCAGCCTAAGAGCGGACTCTAGCACAGATACGCAGTATTTT
TRBV9,TRBJ2-5,once,-,CASSVAAKYREETQYF,TGTGCCAGCAGCGTAGCCGCCAAGTACCGGGAAGAGACCCAGTACTTC
TRBV25-1,TRBJ2-7,-,-,CASSDVQGFLIGEQYF,TGTGCCAGCAGTGACGTACAGGGTTTTCTAATTGGCGAGCAGTACTTC
TRBV28,TRBJ2-6,once,-,CASSSAQQGGTILTF,TGTGCCAGCAGTTCGGCCCAACAGGGGGGGACGATCCTGACTTTC
TRBV5-4,TRBJ2-3,-,TRBD2,CASRAAGGPRDTQYF,TGTGCCAGCCGAGCGGCGGGAGGGCCACGAGATACGCAGTATTTT
TRBV5-1,TRBJ2-7,-,TRBD1,CATRPSPGTGFPYEQYF,TGCGCCACCCGTCCCAGCCCCGGGACAGGGTTCCCTTACGAGCAGTACTTC
TRBV6-1,TRBJ1-2,-,-,CASSPQVYGYTF,TGTGCCAGCAGCCCGCAGGTATACGGCTACACCTTC
TRBV19,TRBJ2-3,-,-,CASSLTDTQYF,TGTGCCAGTAGTCTAACAGATACGCAGTATTTT
TRBV5-6,TRBJ2-5,-,TRBD1,CASRPTGQGIQETQYF,TGTGCCAGCAGGCCTACTGGACAGGGAATTCAAGAGACCCAGTACTTC
TRBV5-1,TRBJ2-7,few,TRBD1,CASRPTGTGVPEQYF,TGCGCCAGCAGACCAACCGGGACAGGGGTTCCCGAGCAGTACTTC
TRBV28,TRBJ2-5,-,TRBD1,CASSLRTGPKETQYF,TGTGCCAGCAGTTTACGGACAGGGCCGAAAGAGACCCAGTACTTC
TRBV7-2,TRBJ2-2,once,-,CASSLDFLNTGELFF,TGTGCCAGCAGCTTAGATTTCCTAAACACCGGGGAGCTGTTTTTT
TRBV28,TRBJ1-2,once,-,CASETGGNYGYTF,TGTGCCAGTGAGACGGGGGGAAACTATGGCTACACCTTC
TRBV6-5,TRBJ1-2,-,TRBD1,CASRKTGVGYGYTF,TGTGCCAGCAGGAAGACAGGGGTCGGCTATGGCTACACCTTC
TRBV27,TRBJ1-1,-,-,CASRGQGRRNTEAFF,TGTGCCAGCAGAGGTCAGGGGCGCCGGAACACTGAAGCTTTCTTT
TRBV5-1,TRBJ2-3,-,TRBD2,CASSPTSVSDTQYF,TGCGCCAGCAGCCCGACTAGCGTCTCAGATACGCAGTATTTT
TRBV7-9,TRBJ1-2,-,TRBD1,CASSLEGQGYGYTF,TGTGCCAGCAGCTTAGAAGGACAGGGGTATGGCTACACCTTC
TRBV5-4,TRBJ2-3,-,-,CASSTDRSTDTQYF,TGTGCCAGCAGCACGGACAGATCCACAGATACGCAGTATTTT
TRBV19,TRBJ2-5,-,TRBD1,CASSPLRGETQYF,TGTGCCAGTAGTCCTCTCAGGGGGGAGACCCAGTACTTC
TRBV9,TRBJ2-2,once,TRBD1,CASRQGARNTGELFF,TGTGCCAGCAGGCAGGGGGCTAGGAACACCGGGGAGCTGTTTTTT
TRBV7-9,TRBJ2-1,-,TRBD2,CASSLWTSGSFNEQFF,TGTGCCAGCAGCTTATGGACTAGCGGGAGTTTTAATGAGCAGTTCTTC
TRBV7-9,TRBJ2-1,-,-,CSSSLVVNEQFF,TGTTCCAGCAGCTTAGTCGTAAATGAGCAGTTCTTC